This is a list of T cell receptor beta chains from one sample in a study of T cell responses to AZD1222 COVID-19 vaccine. The protocol was immunoSEQ multiplex PCR, while the TCRdb copy is restricted to in-frame clones and leaves out a portion. This sample carries 150,000 to 200,000 clones, around 92% of them seen once, and the ten largest clones take approximately 1.1%. This specimen consisted of peripheral blood, obtained 28 days after the second AZD1222 dose. All receptors derive from an adult who received the AZD1222 COVID-19 vaccine. The CDR3 runs from the conserved cysteine through the conserved F or W. A D gene is named only where the DNA matches it firmly. A clone size is listed for some rows: how often the clone was seen (once, few, many), or a class if it is expanded.

J gene | D gene | V gene | clone size | CDR3 DNA | CDR3 protein
TRBJ1-5 | - | TRBV19 | - | TGTGCCAGTAGTCCCTACTCGTACCAGCCCCAGCATTTT | CASSPYSYQPQHF
TRBJ1-6 | TRBD1 | TRBV5-1 | - | TGCGCCAGCAGCTCCGGACAGGGGGTTCCCCTCCACTTT | CASSSGQGVPLHF
TRBJ1-2 | - | TRBV5-1 | - | TGCGCCAGCAGCTTAACTCCTGGTGACTATGGCTACACCTTC | CASSLTPGDYGYTF
TRBJ1-4 | - | TRBV19 | - | TGTGCCAGTAGTCATATCGGAGCAACTAATGAAAAACTGTTTTTT | CASSHIGATNEKLFF
TRBJ1-4 | TRBD1 | TRBV6-1 | - | TGTGCCAGCAGTGAATTAGGGACAGGGCTGCGGGAAAAACTGTTTTTT | CASSELGTGLREKLFF
TRBJ1-2 | - | TRBV7-2 | once | TGTGCCAGCAGCTTCTCGGTGGACTATGGCTACACCTTC | CASSFSVDYGYTF
TRBJ1-1 | TRBD1 | TRBV6-5 | - | TGTGCCAGCACCCGGGACAGGAACACTGAAGCTTTCTTT | CASTRDRNTEAFF
TRBJ2-1 | TRBD1 | TRBV9 | - | TGTGCCAGCAGCGCACCTCAGACAGGGAAAGGCGGCAATGAGCAGTTCTTC | CASSAPQTGKGGNEQFF
TRBJ1-1 | - | TRBV18 | - | TGTGCCAGCTCACGACAGGACACTGAAGCTTTCTTT | CASSRQDTEAFF
TRBJ1-2 | - | TRBV2 | - | TGTGCCAGCACGATTAACTATGGCTACACCTTC | CASTINYGYTF
TRBJ1-1 | - | TRBV3-1/TRBV3-2 | - | TGTGCCAGCAGCCAAAACTCGTTGGGGGGACGGGCGAGCACTGAAGCTTTCTTT | CASSQNSLGGRASTEAFF
TRBJ1-1 | - | TRBV7-9 | - | TGTGCCAGCAGCTTCGGAGGCCCAGCTGAAGCTTTCTTT | CASSFGGPAEAFF
TRBJ1-1 | TRBD1 | TRBV7-9 | - | TGTGCCAGCAGCATCCGGACAGGGGGAGCTTTCTTT | CASSIRTGGAFF